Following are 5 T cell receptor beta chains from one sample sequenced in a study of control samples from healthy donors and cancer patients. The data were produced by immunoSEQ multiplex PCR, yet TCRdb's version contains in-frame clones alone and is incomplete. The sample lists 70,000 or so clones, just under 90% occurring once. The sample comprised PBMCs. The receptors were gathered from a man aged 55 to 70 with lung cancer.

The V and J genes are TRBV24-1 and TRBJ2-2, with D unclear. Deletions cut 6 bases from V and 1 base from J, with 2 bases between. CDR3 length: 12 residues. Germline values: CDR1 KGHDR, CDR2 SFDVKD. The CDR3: CATSKNTGELFF. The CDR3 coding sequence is TGTGCCACCAGTAAGAACACCGGGGAGCTGTTTTTT.

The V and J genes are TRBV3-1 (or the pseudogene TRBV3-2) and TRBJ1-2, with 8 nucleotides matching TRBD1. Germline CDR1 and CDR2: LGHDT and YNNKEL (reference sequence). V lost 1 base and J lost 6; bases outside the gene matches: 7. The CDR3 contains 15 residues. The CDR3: CASSQARTGYNGYTF. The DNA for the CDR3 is TGTGCCAGCAGCCAAGCCCGGACAGGGTATAATGGCTACACCTTC.

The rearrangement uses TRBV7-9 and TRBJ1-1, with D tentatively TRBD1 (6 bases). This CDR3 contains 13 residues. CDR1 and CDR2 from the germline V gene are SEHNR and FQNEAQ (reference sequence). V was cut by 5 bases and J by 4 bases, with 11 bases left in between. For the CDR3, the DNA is TGTGCCAGCAGCCTGTCCAGGGGCACTGAAGCTTTCTTT. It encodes CASSLSRGTEAFF. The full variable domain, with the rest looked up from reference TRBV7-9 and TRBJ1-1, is DTGVSQNPRHKITKRGQNVTFRCDPISEHNRLYWYRQTLGQGPEFLTYFQNEAQLEKSRLLSDRFSAERPKGSFSTLEIQRTEQGDSAMYLCASSLSRGTEAFFGQGTRLTVV.

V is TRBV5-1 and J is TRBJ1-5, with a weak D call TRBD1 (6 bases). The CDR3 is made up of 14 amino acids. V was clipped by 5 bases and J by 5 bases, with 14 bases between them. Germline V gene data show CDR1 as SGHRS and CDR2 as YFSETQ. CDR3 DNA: TGCGCCAGCAGATTGAAGGAGGGGGATCAGCCCCAGCATTTT. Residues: CASRLKEGDQPQHF. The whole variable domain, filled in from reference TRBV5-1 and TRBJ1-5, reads KAGVTQTPRYLIKTRGQQVTLSCSPISGHRSVSWYQQTPGQGLQFLFEYFSETQRNKGNFPGRFSGRQFSNSRSEMNVSTLELGDSALYLCASRLKEGDQPQHFGDGTRLSIL.

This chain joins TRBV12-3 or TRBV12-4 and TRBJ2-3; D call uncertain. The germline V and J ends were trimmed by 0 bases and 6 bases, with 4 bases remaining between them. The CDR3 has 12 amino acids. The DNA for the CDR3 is TGTGCCAGCAGTTTAGCGGTGGATACGCAGTATTTT. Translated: CASSLAVDTQYF.